A single sample gave rise to the 20 T cell receptor beta chains below, sequenced in a study of cytomegalovirus exposure and HLA in healthy donors. The PCR employed 60 Vbeta primers together with 13 Jbeta primers. Profiling relied on immunoSEQ multiplex PCR, and the TCRdb table lists in-frame clones only, not all of them. The data show roughly 130,000 clones, roughly 82% seen once. Sequencing was performed on PBMCs. The receptors originated from a boy aged 5-17 years in good health and CMV-seronegative.

The chain is built from TRBV5-6 and TRBJ2-7; a weak D match, TRBD2 (5 bases). Trimming removed 0 bases at V and 1 base at J, with 5 bases between. Germline V gives CDR1 SGHDT, CDR2 YYEEEE. There are 13 residues in the CDR3. This CDR3 reads CASSLAGSYEQYF. DNA for the CDR3: TGTGCCAGCAGCTTGGCGGGGTCCTACGAGCAGTACTTC.

The chain uses TRBV19 and TRBJ2-7; TRBD2 aligns across 9 bases. This CDR3 contains 14 residues. CDR1 is LNHDA, CDR2 SQIVND, per germline (reference sequence). V dropped 6 bases and J dropped 3; count of bases not matched to a gene: 6. CDR3 in amino acids: CASSAGGQDYEQYF. Written as DNA, the CDR3 is TGTGCCAGTAGCGCGGGGGGGCAAGACTACGAGCAGTACTTC.

This clone was counted a single time. The DNA for the CDR3 is TGTGCCAGCAGTTTCAGGGGGCCCGGAACAGATACGCAGTATTTT. This gives the protein CASSFRGPGTDTQYF. The genes are TRBV27 and TRBJ2-3; 8 positions match TRBD1. The ends lost 3 bases at V and 3 bases at J; junction bases unmatched: 5. Germline loops: CDR1 MNHEY, CDR2 SMNVEV (reference sequence). The CDR3 is 15 residues long.

The chain recombines TRBV4-1 with TRBJ2-7; TRBD1 matches at 11 bases. Germline assignment: CDR1 MGHRA and CDR2 YSYEKL. V dropped 5 bases and J dropped 3; count of bases not matched to a gene: 9. The CDR3 length is 16 residues. The CDR3 DNA sequence: TGCGCCAGCAGCAATATTGGGACAGGGGGGCTCTACGAGCAGTACTTC. Amino acid sequence: CASSNIGTGGLYEQYF.

This rearrangement joins TRBV4-2 to TRBJ1-1; TRBD1 aligns across 7 bases. J lost 4 bases, V lost 5 bases, and 7 bases had no gene match. CDR1 and CDR2 from the germline V gene are LGHNA and YNFKEQ. The CDR3 spans 14 residues. The CDR3 protein is CASSRGGAATEAFF. Here the CDR3 DNA reads TGTGCCAGCAGCAGAGGGGGCGCGGCCACTGAAGCTTTCTTT.

V gene TRBV30 combines with J gene TRBJ1-5; D gene ambiguous. V shed 3 bases and J shed 0 bases, with 6 bases lying between them. The germline V gene has CDR1 GTSNPN and CDR2 SVGIG (reference sequence). The CDR3 is made up of 13 amino acids. The CDR3 sequence is CAWSRDSNQPQHF. The DNA of the CDR3 is TGTGCCTGGAGCCGAGATAGCAATCAGCCCCAGCATTTT.

The V and J genes are TRBV6-5 and TRBJ2-1, with TRBD2 matching 10 bases. Unmatched junction bases numbered 9, after V lost 5 bases and J lost 8 bases. Per germline, CDR1 MNHEY and CDR2 SVGAGI. The CDR3 is 15 residues long. Here the CDR3 reads CASSPQREGVYEQFF. CDR3 nucleotides: TGTGCCAGCAGTCCCCAGCGGGAGGGGGTTTATGAGCAGTTCTTC.

In its sample, this clone was seen a few times. The chain links TRBV6-4 to TRBJ2-1; TRBD2 agrees at 7 bases. Losses at the gene ends were 9 bases for V and 5 bases for J; bases not matched to a gene: 4. The CDR3 covers 12 residues. Germline CDR1 is MRHNA and CDR2 is SNTAGT. Written as DNA, the CDR3 is TGTGCCAGTTCCGGGACTAACAATGAGCAGTTCTTC. This translates into CASSGTNNEQFF.

Only one count was recorded for this clone. This chain links TRBV6-5 with TRBJ2-7; no reliable D call. The V gene's germline CDR1 is MNHEY and CDR2 SVGAGI. The CDR3 contains 14 residues. Trimming left V 4 bases short and J 0 bases short, with 10 bases between. For the CDR3, the DNA is TGTGCCAGCAGTTTCTCTACGAGCTCCTACGAGCAGTACTTC. Amino acid sequence: CASSFSTSSYEQYF.

This clone has a single count. The V gene is TRBV15, the J gene TRBJ1-2, with a weak D call TRBD1 (5 bases). The length of the CDR3 is 13 residues. With 0 bases removed from V and 6 bases from J, the gap between germline ends came to 8 bases. CDR1 is LNHNV and CDR2 is YYDKDF in the germline V gene (reference sequence). Written as DNA, the CDR3 is TGTGCCACCAGCAGAGATGGGGGGGATGGCTACACCTTC. Translated, it gives CATSRDGGDGYTF.

The V gene is TRBV5-6, the J gene TRBJ2-7; 7 bases agree with TRBD2. From germline, CDR1 is SGHDT and CDR2 YYEEEE. The CDR3 is 14 amino acids. Germline trimming cut 0 bases from V and 3 bases from J; bases unmatched to any gene: 3. Here the CDR3 reads CASSLAGGSYEQYF. In nucleotides, the CDR3 is TGTGCCAGCAGCTTGGCGGGCGGGAGCTACGAGCAGTACTTC.

J is TRBJ2-2 and V is TRBV5-1; unclear D gene. This CDR3 comprises 15 residues. CDR1 SGHRS and CDR2 YFSETQ come from the germline V gene. V was cut by 0 bases and J by 0 bases, with 6 bases left in between. CDR3 protein: CASSLEPANTGELFF. Written as DNA, the CDR3 is TGCGCCAGCAGCTTGGAACCAGCGAACACCGGGGAGCTGTTTTTT.

The chain combines TRBV18 with TRBJ2-1, with D possibly being TRBD2 (5 bases). CDR3 length: 14 residues. The germline V and J ends were trimmed by 8 bases and 1 base, with 12 bases remaining between them. Germline lookup yields CDR1 KGHSH and CDR2 LQKENI. This CDR3 is CASTSPGSYNEQFF. The CDR3 nucleotides read TGTGCCAGCACGTCCCCGGGGTCCTACAATGAGCAGTTCTTC.

This chain uses TRBV6-5 with TRBJ1-1; tentative D call: TRBD1 (5 bases). The V end lost 2 bases, the J end lost 1 base, and 11 bases lay between the germline ends. This CDR3 comprises 15 residues. Germline-derived CDR1 and CDR2 are MNHEY and SVGAGI. The CDR3 sequence: CASSYIRDANTEAFF. The CDR3 region has the DNA TGTGCCAGCAGTTACATCAGGGATGCGAACACTGAAGCTTTCTTT.

The gene calls are TRBV4-1 and TRBJ2-1, with TRBD1 matching over 7 bases. Looked up from germline, CDR1 is MGHRA and CDR2 is YSYEKL. The junction had 3 bases not matched to a gene; V was cut back by 0 bases and J by 7 bases. This CDR3 is 14 amino acids long. In DNA, the CDR3 is TGCGCCAGCAGCCAAGATAGGGGGCTAAATGAGCAGTTCTTC. Translated, it gives CASSQDRGLNEQFF.

This clone was found a few times. The chain recombines TRBV4-3 with TRBJ2-2; 12 bases map to TRBD2. The CDR3 contains 18 residues. Germline V CDR1 and CDR2: LGHNA, YSLEER. The ends lost 8 bases at V and 5 bases at J; junction bases unmatched: 15. CDR3 amino acids: CASSLWLAGGSGTGELFF. CDR3 DNA sequence: TGCGCCAGCTCCCTGTGGCTAGCGGGAGGGTCGGGGACCGGGGAGCTGTTTTTT.

This clone came up a few times. The chain employs TRBV13 and TRBJ2-7; D perhaps matches TRBD2 (6 bases). Deletions cut 0 bases from V and 1 base from J, with 22 bases between. CDR3 length: 19 residues. Germline CDR1 and CDR2: PRHDT and FYEKMQ (reference sequence). In DNA, the CDR3 is TGTGCCAGCAGCTTAGGTCCCTTGGGGGGAGGCCAGACTTCCTACGAGCAGTACTTC. Its protein product is CASSLGPLGGGQTSYEQYF.

The chain recombines TRBV6-5 with TRBJ2-7; D gene uncertain. V gave up 0 bases and J gave up 2 bases, with 11 bases separating them. This CDR3 is built from 15 residues. The germline gives CDR1 MNHEY, CDR2 SVGAGI. The CDR3 spells CASSYSRARAYEQYF. In DNA form, the CDR3 reads TGTGCCAGCAGTTACTCGAGAGCGCGTGCCTACGAGCAGTACTTC.

V and J are TRBV2 and TRBJ1-5, with a possible D match to TRBD1 (5 bases). Looked up from germline, CDR1 is SNHLY and CDR2 is FYNNEI. The CDR3 totals 14 residues. Trimming stripped 3 bases from V and 4 bases from J, with 10 bases between. The CDR3 DNA reads as TGTGCCAGCAGTGAGGGACTTCAGAATCAGCCCCAGCATTTT. Translated: CASSEGLQNQPQHF.

V and J are TRBV11-2 and TRBJ2-5, with D tentatively TRBD1 (6 bases). The CDR3 runs 13 residues. V dropped 5 bases and J dropped 5 bases, with 12 bases sitting between them. CDR1 and CDR2 (germline): SGHAT, FQNNGV. CDR3 bases: TGTGCCAGCAGCCAACAGGGCATGGAGACCCAGTACTTC. Its translation is CASSQQGMETQYF.